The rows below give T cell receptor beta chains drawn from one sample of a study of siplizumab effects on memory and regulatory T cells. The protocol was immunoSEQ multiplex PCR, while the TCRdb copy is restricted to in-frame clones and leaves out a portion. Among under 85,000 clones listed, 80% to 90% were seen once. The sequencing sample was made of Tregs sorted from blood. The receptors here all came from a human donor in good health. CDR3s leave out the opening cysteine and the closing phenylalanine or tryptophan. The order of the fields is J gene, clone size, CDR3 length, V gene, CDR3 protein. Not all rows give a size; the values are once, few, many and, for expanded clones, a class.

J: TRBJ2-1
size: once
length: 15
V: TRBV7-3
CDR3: ASSLYSRDPTSYEQF

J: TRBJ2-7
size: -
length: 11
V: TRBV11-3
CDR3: ASTRDRSYEQY

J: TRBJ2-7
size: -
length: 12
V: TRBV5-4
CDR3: ASSLGLVGYEQY

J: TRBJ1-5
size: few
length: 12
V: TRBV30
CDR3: AWTDGGVDQPQH

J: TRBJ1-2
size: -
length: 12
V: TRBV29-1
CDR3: SVETGAQLNGYT

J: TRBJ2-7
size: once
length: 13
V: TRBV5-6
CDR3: ASSLAPAGSYEQY

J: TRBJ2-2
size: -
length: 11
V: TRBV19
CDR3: ASSIGLTGELF

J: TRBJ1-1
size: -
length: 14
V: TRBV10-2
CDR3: ASRKRGRDWDTEAF

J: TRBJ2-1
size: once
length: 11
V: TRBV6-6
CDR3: ASSYRESNEQF

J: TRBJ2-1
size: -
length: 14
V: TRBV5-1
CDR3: ASSLAGGGSYNEQF

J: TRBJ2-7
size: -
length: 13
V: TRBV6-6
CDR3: ASENRDRGRSEQY

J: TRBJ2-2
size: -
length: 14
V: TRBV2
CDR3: ASSEPPQGNTGELF

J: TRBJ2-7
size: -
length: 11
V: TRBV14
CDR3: ASSRDRGNEQY

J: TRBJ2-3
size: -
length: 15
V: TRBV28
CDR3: ASSLRGLAGALGTQY

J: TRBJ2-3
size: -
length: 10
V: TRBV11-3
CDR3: ASSYGTDTQY